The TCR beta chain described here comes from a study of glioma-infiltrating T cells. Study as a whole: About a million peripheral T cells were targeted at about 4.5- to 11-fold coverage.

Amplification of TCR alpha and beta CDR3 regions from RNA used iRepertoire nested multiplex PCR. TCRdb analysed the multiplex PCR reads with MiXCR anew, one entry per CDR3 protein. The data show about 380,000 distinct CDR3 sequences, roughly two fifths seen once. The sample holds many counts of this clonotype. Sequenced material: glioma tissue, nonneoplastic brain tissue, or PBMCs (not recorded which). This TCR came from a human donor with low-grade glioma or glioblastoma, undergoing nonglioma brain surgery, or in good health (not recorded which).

As DNA, the CDR3 is TGTGCCAGCAGTATACTAGCGGGAGGGGTCTCGAGCACAGATACGCAGTATTTT. This translates into CASSILAGGVSSTDTQYF. The chain combines TRBV27 with TRBJ2-3, with TRBD2 matching over 13 bases. Germline assignment: CDR1 MNHEY and CDR2 SMNVEV (reference sequence). Unmatched junction bases numbered 8, after V lost 5 bases and J lost 0 bases. This CDR3 contains 18 residues.